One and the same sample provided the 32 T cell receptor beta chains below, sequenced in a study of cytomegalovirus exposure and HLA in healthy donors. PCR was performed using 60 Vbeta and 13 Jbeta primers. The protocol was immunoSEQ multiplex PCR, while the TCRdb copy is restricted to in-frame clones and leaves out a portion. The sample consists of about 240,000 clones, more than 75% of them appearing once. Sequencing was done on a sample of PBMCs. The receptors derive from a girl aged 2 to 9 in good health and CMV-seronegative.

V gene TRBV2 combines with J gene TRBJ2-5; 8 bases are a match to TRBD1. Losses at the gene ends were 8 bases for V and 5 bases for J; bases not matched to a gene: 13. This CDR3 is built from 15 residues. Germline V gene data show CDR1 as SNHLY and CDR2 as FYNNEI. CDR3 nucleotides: TGTGCCAGCCAGGGCTGGACAGGGCCTACCGAGACCCAGTACTTC. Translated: CASQGWTGPTETQYF.

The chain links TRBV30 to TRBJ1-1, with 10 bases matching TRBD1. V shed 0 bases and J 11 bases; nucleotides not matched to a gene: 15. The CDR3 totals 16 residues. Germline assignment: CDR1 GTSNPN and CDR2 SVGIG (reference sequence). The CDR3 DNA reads TGTGCCTGGAGTGTACTTGGGACAGGGGATATCTATTCGGCTTTCTTT. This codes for CAWSVLGTGDIYSAFF.

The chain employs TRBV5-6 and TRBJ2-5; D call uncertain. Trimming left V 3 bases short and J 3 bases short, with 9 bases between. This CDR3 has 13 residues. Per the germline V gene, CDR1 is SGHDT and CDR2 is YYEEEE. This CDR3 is CASSSEVEETQYF. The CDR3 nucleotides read TGTGCCAGCAGCTCAGAGGTAGAAGAGACCCAGTACTTC. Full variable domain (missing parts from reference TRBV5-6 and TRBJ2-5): DAGVTQSPTHLIKTRGQQVTLRCSPKSGHDTVSWYQQALGQGPQFIFQYYEEEERQRGNFPDRFSGHQFPNYSSELNVNALLLGDSALYLCASSSEVEETQYFGPGTRLLVL.

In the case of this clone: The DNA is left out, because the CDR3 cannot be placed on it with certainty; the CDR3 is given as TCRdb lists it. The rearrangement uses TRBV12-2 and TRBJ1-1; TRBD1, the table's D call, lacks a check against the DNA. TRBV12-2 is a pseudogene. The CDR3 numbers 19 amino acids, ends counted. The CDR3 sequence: CASRLFGTGALRGNTEAFF.

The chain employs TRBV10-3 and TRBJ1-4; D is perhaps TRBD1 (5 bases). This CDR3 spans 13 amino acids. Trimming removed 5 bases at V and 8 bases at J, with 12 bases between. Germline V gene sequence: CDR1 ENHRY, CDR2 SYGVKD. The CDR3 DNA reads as TGTGCCATCAGTACAGGATATGGAGAAAAACTGTTTTTT. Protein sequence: CAISTGYGEKLFF.

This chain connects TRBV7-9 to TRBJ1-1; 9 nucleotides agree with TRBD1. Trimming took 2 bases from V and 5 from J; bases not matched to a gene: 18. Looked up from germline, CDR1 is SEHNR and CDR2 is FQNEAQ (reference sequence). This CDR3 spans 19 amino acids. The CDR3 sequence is CASSLYLRGLGTGPTEAFF. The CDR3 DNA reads TGTGCCAGCAGCTTATATTTGCGGGGGTTGGGGACAGGGCCGACTGAAGCTTTCTTT.

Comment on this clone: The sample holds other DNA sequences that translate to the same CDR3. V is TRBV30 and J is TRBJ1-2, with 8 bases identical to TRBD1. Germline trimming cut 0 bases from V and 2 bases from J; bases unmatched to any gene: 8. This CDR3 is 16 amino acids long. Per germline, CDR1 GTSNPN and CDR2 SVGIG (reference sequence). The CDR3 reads CAWSVQGTGPNYGYTF. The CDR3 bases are TGTGCCTGGAGTGTACAGGGGACAGGACCAAACTATGGCTACACCTTC.

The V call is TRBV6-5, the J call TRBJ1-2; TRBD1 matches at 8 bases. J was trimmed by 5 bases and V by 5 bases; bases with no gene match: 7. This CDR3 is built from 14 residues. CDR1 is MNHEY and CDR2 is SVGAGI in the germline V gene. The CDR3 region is CASSARTGSYGYTF. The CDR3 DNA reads TGTGCCAGCAGTGCACGGACAGGGTCGTATGGCTACACCTTC.

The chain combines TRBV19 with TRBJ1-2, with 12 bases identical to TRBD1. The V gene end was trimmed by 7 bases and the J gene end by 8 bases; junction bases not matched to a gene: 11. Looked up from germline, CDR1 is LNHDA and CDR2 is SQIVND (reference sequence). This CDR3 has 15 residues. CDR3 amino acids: CASNSRGQGAWGYTF. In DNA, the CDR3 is TGTGCCAGTAACTCCAGGGGACAGGGGGCATGGGGCTACACCTTC.

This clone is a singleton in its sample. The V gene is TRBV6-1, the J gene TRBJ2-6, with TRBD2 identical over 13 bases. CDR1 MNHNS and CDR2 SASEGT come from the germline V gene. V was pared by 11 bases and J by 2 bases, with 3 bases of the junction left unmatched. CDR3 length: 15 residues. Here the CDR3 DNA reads TGTGCCTCCACTAGCGGGGGGGCTGGGGCCAACGTCCTGACTTTC. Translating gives CASTSGGAGANVLTF.

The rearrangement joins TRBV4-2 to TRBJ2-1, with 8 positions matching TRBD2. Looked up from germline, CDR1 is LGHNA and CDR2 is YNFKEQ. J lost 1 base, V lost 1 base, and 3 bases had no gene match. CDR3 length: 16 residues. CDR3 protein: CASSQAAGVSYNEQFF. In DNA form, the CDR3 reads TGTGCCAGCAGCCAAGCAGCGGGAGTTTCCTACAATGAGCAGTTCTTC.

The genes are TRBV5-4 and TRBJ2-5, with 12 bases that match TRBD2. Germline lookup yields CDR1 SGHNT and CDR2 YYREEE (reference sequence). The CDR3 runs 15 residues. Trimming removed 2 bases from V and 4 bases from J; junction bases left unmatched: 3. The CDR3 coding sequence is TGTGCCAGCAGCTTCGGGACTAGCGGGCGAGAGACCCAGTACTTC. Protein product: CASSFGTSGRETQYF.

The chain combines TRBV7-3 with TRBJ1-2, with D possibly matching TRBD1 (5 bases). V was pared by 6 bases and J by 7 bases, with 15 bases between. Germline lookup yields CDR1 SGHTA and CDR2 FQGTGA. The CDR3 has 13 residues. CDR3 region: CASSQTGRAGYTF. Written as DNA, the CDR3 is TGTGCCAGCAGTCAAACCGGCAGGGCTGGCTACACCTTC. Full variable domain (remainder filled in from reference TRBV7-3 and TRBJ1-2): GAGVSQTPSNKVTEKGKYVELRCDPISGHTALYWYRQSLGQGPEFLIYFQGTGAADDSGLPNDRFFAVRPEGSVSTLKIQRTERGDSAVYLCASSQTGRAGYTFGSGTRLTVV.

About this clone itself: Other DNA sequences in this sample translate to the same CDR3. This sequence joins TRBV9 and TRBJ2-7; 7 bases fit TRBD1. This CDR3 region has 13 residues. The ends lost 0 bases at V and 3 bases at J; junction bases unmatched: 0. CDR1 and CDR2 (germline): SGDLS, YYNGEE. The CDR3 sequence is CASSVDRGYEQYF. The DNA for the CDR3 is TGTGCCAGCAGCGTAGACAGGGGCTACGAGCAGTACTTC.

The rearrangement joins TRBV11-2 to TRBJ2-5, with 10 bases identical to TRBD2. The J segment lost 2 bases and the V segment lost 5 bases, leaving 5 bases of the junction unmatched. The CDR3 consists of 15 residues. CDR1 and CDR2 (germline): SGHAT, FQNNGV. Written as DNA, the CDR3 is TGTGCCAGCAGCCCTGGGGGACTAGCGCAAGAGACCCAGTACTTC. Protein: CASSPGGLAQETQYF.

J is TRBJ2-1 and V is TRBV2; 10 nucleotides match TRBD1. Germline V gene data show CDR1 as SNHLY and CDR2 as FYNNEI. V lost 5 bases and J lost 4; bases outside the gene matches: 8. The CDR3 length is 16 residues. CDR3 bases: TGTGCCAGCAGTCCGATACCGGGACAGGGGTACAATGAGCAGTTCTTC. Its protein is CASSPIPGQGYNEQFF.

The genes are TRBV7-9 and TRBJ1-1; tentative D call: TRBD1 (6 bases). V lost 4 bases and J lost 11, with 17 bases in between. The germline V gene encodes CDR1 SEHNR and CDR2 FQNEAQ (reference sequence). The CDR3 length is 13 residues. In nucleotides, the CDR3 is TGTGCCAGCAGCTCGGGGGGGCCCCTGGAGGCTTTCTTT. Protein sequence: CASSSGGPLEAFF.

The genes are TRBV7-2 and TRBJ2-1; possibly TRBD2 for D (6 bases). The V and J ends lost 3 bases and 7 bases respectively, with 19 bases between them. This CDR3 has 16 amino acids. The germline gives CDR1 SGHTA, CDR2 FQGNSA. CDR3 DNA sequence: TGTGCCAGCAGCTTGGGGACCGGGACTCCCTCAAATGAGCAGTTCTTC. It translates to CASSLGTGTPSNEQFF.

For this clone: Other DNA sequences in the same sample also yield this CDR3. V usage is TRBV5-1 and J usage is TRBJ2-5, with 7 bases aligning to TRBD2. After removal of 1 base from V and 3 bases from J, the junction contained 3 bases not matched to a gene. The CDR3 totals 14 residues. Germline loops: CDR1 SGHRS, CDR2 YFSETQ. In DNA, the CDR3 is TGCGCCAGCAGCTTGTTGGCGGGAGAAGAGACCCAGTACTTC. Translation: CASSLLAGEETQYF.

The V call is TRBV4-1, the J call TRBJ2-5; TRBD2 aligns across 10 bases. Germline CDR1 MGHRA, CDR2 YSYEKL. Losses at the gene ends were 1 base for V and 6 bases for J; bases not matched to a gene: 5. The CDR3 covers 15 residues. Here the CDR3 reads CASSQGAGGPKTQYF. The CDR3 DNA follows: TGCGCCAGCAGCCAAGGAGCGGGGGGGCCAAAGACCCAGTACTTC.

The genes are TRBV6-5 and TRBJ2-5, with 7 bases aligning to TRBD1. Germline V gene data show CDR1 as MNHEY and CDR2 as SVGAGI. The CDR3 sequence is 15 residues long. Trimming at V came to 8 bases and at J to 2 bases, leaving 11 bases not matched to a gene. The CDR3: CASGWWYRGQETQYF. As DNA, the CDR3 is TGTGCCAGCGGATGGTGGTACAGGGGACAAGAGACCCAGTACTTC.

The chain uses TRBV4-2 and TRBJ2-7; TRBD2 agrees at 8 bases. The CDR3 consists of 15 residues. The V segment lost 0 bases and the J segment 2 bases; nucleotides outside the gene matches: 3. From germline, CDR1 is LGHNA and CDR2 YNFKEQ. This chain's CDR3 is CASSQDSGGTYEQYF. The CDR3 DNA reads TGTGCCAGCAGCCAAGATTCGGGGGGGACCTACGAGCAGTACTTC.

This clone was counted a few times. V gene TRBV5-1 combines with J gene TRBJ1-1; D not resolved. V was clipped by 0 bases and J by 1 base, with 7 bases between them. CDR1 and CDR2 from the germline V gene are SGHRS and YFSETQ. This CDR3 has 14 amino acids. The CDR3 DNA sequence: TGCGCCAGCAGCTTGGAGCCGGGGAACACTGAAGCTTTCTTT. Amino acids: CASSLEPGNTEAFF. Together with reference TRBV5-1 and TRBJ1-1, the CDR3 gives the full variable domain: KAGVTQTPRYLIKTRGQQVTLSCSPISGHRSVSWYQQTPGQGLQFLFEYFSETQRNKGNFPGRFSGRQFSNSRSEMNVSTLELGDSALYLCASSLEPGNTEAFFGQGTRLTVV.

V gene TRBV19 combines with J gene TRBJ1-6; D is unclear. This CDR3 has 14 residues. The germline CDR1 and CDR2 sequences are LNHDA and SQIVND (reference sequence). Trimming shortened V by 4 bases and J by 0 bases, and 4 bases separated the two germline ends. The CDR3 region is CASSTISYNSPLHF. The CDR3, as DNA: TGTGCCAGTAGTACCATCTCCTATAATTCACCCCTCCACTTT.

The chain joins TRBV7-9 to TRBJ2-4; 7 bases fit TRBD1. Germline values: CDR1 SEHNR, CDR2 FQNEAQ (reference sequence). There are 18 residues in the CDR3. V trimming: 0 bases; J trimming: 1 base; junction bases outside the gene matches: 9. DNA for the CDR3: TGTGCCAGCAGCTTAGCGGGGACAGTCTCTCGGGCCAAAAACATTCAGTACTTC. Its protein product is CASSLAGTVSRAKNIQYF.

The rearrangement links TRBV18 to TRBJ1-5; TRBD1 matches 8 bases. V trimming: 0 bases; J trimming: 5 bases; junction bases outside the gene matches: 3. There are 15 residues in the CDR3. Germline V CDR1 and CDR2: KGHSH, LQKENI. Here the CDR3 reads CASSPPRGQDQPQHF. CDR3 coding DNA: TGTGCCAGCTCACCACCCAGGGGGCAGGATCAGCCCCAGCATTTT. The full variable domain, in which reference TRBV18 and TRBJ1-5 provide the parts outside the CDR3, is NAGVMQNPRHLVRRRGQEARLRCSPMKGHSHVYWYRQLPEEGLKFMVYLQKENIIDESGMPKERFSAEFPKEGPSILRIQQVVRGDSAAYFCASSPPRGQDQPQHFGDGTRLSIL.

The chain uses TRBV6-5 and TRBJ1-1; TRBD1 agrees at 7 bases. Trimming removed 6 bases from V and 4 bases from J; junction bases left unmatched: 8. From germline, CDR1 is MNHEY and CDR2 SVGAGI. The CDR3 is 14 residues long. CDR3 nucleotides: TGTGCCAGCAGCCCGGGACAGCCTAGCACTGAAGCTTTCTTT. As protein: CASSPGQPSTEAFF.

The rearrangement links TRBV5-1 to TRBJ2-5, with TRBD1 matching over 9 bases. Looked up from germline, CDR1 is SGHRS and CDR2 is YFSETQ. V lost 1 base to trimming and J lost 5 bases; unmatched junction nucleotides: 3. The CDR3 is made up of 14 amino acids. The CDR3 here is CASSLNRGRETQYF. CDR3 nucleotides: TGCGCCAGCAGCTTGAACAGGGGGCGGGAGACCCAGTACTTC.

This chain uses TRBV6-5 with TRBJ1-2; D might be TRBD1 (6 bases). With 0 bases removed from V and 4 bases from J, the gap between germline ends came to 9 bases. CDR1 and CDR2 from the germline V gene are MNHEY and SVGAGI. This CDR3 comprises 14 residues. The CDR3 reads CASSYSGGGYGYTF. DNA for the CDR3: TGTGCCAGCAGTTACTCAGGGGGTGGCTATGGCTACACCTTC.

Here the CDR3 reads CASRPGQGFQFF. CDR3 DNA sequence: TGTGCCAGCCGACCGGGACAGGGTTTTCAGTTCTTC. This chain links TRBV6-1 with TRBJ2-1; TRBD1 agrees at 9 bases. CDR3 length: 12 residues. Trimming took 8 bases from V and 13 from J; bases not matched to a gene: 9. Germline CDR1 reads MNHNS; CDR2 reads SASEGT.

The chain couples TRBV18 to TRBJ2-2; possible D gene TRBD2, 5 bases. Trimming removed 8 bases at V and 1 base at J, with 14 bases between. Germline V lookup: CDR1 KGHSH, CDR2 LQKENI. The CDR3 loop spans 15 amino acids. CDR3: CASPPPGLNTGELFF. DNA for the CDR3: TGTGCCAGCCCTCCCCCCGGACTGAACACCGGGGAGCTGTTTTTT.

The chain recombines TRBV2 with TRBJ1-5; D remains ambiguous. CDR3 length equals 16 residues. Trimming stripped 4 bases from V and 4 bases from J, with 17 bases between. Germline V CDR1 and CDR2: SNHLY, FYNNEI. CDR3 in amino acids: CASSGEGSLLNQPQHF. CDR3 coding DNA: TGTGCCAGCAGTGGAGAAGGGAGCCTCCTAAATCAGCCCCAGCATTTT.